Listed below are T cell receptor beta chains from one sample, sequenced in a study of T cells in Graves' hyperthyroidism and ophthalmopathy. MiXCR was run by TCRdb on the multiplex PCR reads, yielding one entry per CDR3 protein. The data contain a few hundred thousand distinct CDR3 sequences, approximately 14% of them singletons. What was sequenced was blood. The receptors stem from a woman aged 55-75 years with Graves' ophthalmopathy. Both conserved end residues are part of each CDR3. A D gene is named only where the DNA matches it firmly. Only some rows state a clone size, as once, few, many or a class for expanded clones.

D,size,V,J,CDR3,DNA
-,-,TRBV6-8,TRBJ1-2,CASSERSNYGYTF,TGTGCCAGCAGTGAGAGGAGTAACTATGGCTACACCTTC
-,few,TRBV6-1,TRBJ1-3,CASSSPDRWPGNTIYF,TGTGCCAGCAGCTCCCCCGACAGGTGGCCTGGAAACACCATATATTTT
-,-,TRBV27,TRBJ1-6,CASSLTGNHNSPLHF,TGTGCCAGCAGTTTAACCGGGAACCATAATTCACCCCTCCACTTT
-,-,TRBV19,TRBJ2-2,CASSISPGELFF,TGTGCCAGTAGTATAAGTCCCGGGGAGCTGTTTTTT
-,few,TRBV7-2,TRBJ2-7,CASSPTRDSQGRYF,TGTGCCAGCAGCCCTACCCGGGACTCCCAAGGCAGGTACTTC
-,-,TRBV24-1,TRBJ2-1,CATSDLGRGNEQFF,TGTGCCACCAGTGATTTGGGAAGGGGCAATGAGCAGTTCTTC
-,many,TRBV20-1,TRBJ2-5,CSATLPGLTPETQYF,TGCAGTGCTACTCTACCGGGACTCACGCCGGAGACCCAGTACTTC
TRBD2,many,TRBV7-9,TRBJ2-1,CASSWGLVTYEQFF,TGTGCCAGCAGCTGGGGACTAGTGACTTATGAGCAGTTCTTC
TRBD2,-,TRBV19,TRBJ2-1,CASSIASGSYNEQFF,TGTGCCAGTAGTATAGCTAGCGGGAGTTACAATGAGCAGTTCTTC
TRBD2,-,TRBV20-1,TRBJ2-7,CSAAAGVGYEQYF,TGCAGTGCCGCAGCGGGAGTTGGGTACGAGCAGTACTTC
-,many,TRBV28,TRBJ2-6,CASSLLGASGANVLTF,TGTGCCAGCAGTTTATTGGGGGCCTCTGGGGCCAACGTCCTGACTTTC
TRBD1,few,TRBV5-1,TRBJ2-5,CASSRTGIAGGETQYF,TGCGCCAGCAGCCGGACTGGAATCGCAGGGGGAGAGACCCAGTACTTC
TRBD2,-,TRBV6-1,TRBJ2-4,CASSETRPGLAGVGTKNIQYF,TGTGCCAGCAGTGAAACACGCCCGGGACTAGCGGGAGTGGGGACCAAAAACATTCAGTACTTC
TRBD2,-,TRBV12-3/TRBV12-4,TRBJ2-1,CASSYSGGSYNEQFF,TGTGCCAGCAGTTATAGCGGGGGGTCTTACAATGAGCAGTTCTTC
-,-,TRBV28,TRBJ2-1,CASSLYLASSYNEQFF,TGTGCCAGCAGTTTATACTTGGCGAGCTCCTACAATGAGCAGTTCTTC
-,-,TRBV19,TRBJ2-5,CASSIRGYQETQYF,TGTGCCAGTAGTATTCGAGGATACCAAGAGACCCAGTACTTC
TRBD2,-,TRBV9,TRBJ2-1,CASSVVVASGSSSYNEQFF,TGTGCCAGCAGCGTAGTAGTGGCTAGCGGGAGTAGTTCCTACAATGAGCAGTTCTTC
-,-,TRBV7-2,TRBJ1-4,CASSFGGRANEKLFF,TGTGCCAGCAGCTTTGGGGGGCGAGCTAATGAAAAACTGTTTTTT
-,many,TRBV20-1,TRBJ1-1,CSARASGRNEAFF,TGCAGTGCTAGAGCTTCAGGGAGGAATGAAGCTTTCTTT
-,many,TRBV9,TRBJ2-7,CASSVEARLAGGYEQYF,TGTGCCAGCAGCGTAGAGGCACGGCTAGCCGGCGGGTACGAGCAGTACTTC
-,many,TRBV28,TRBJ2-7,CASSWVGRVSYEQYF,TGTGCCAGCAGTTGGGTGGGTAGGGTATCCTACGAGCAGTACTTC
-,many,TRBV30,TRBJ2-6,CAWSVQVPGANVLTF,TGTGCCTGGAGTGTACAGGTCCCCGGGGCCAACGTCCTGACTTTC
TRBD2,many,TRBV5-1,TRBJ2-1,CASSPGLAGVNEQFF,TGCGCCAGCAGCCCCGGACTAGCGGGAGTCAATGAGCAGTTCTTC
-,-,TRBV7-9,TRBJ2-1,CASSLMGGGGPYNEQFF,TGTGCCAGCAGCTTAATGGGTGGAGGGGGCCCCTACAATGAGCAGTTCTTC
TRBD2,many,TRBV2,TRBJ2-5,CASSETAGQETQYF,TGTGCCAGCAGTGAAACAGCGGGGCAAGAGACCCAGTACTTC
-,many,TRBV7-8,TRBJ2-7,CASSLQFSSYEQYF,TGTGCCAGCAGCTTACAGTTTAGCTCCTACGAGCAGTACTTC
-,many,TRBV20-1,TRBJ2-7,CSARPGRGPGEQYF,TGCAGTGCTCGACCCGGCCGGGGCCCGGGAGAGCAGTACTTC
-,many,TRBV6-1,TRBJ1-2,CASSRNFNYGYTF,TGTGCCAGCAGTCGAAACTTCAACTATGGCTACACCTTC
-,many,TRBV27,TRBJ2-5,CDTTSGWETQYF,TGTGACACCACGTCGGGGTGGGAGACCCAGTACTTC
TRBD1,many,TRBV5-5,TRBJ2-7,CASSWGQGASSYEQYF,TGTGCCAGCAGCTGGGGACAGGGGGCGTCATCCTACGAGCAGTACTTC
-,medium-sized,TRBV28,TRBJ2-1,CASRTTVNEQFF,TGTGCCAGCAGAACGACAGTGAATGAGCAGTTCTTC
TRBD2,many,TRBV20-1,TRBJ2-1,CSAIDARGGRDEQFF,TGCAGTGCTATCGACGCCCGGGGAGGGCGGGATGAGCAGTTCTTC
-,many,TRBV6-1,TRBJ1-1,CASSGPGWGPEAFF,TGTGCCAGCAGTGGTCCCGGTTGGGGGCCTGAAGCTTTCTTT
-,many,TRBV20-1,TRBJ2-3,CSAREDSSQANTQYF,TGCAGTGCTAGAGAAGACAGTTCCCAGGCTAATACGCAGTATTTT
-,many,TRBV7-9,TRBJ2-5,CASSLGGALVETQYF,TGTGCCAGCAGCTTAGGGGGGGCCCTCGTGGAGACCCAGTACTTC
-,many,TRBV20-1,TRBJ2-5,CSARVFPLDYRGETQYF,TGCAGTGCTAGAGTTTTTCCCTTGGACTACAGAGGAGAGACCCAGTACTTC
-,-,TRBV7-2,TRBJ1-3,CASSLDGVSGNTIYF,TGTGCCAGCAGCTTAGATGGGGTTTCAGGAAACACCATATATTTT
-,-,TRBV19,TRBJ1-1,CASSIDDSGYTEAFF,TGTGCCAGTAGTATTGACGACTCGGGTTACACTGAAGCTTTCTTT
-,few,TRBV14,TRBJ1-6,CASSPLNRQENSPLHF,TGTGCCAGCAGCCCCCTGAACCGGCAGGAGAATTCACCCCTCCACTTT
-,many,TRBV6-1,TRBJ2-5,CASSSRERETQYF,TGTGCCAGCAGTTCTAGGGAGCGGGAGACCCAGTACTTC
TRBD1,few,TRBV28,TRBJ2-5,CASKERQTGAQRWLETQYF,TGTGCCAGCAAAGAGCGGCAAACAGGGGCCCAAAGATGGTTAGAGACCCAGTACTTC
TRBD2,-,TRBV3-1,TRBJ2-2,CASSPGLAGGSGELFF,TGTGCCAGCAGCCCCGGACTAGCGGGGGGGTCCGGGGAGCTGTTTTTT
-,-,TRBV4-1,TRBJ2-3,CASSQDDSTDTQYF,TGCGCCAGCAGCCAAGACGACAGCACAGATACGCAGTATTTT
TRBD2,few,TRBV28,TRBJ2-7,CASSPLERDFPKQYF,TGTGCCAGCAGTCCCCTCGAGCGGGATTTCCCCAAGCAGTACTTC
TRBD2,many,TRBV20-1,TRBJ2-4,CSGAGGPAKNIQYF,TGCAGTGGAGCGGGAGGGCCTGCCAAAAACATTCAGTACTTC
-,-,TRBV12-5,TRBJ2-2,CASGLSQDFTGELFF,TGTGCTAGTGGTTTGTCTCAGGATTTCACCGGGGAGCTGTTTTTT
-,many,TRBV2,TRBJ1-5,CASSGGSNQPQHF,TGTGCCAGCAGTGGAGGGAGCAATCAGCCCCAGCATTTT
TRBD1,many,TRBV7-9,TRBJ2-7,CASSPATGTSSYEQYF,TGTGCCAGCAGCCCAGCGACAGGGACGAGCTCCTACGAGCAGTACTTC
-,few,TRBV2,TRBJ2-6,CASSDSPGGANVLTF,TGTGCCAGCAGCGACTCGCCGGGTGGGGCCAACGTCCTGACTTTC
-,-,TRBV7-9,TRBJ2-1,CASGAGDEQFF,TGTGCCAGCGGGGCCGGGGATGAGCAGTTCTTC
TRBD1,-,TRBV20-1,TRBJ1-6,CSALRAGGNSPLHF,TGCAGTGCTCTCCGGGCAGGGGGAAATTCACCCCTCCACTTT
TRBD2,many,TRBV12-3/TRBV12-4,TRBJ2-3,CASSLMVTSGSPTDTQYF,TGTGCCAGCAGCCTCATGGTTACTAGCGGGAGTCCGACAGATACGCAGTATTTT
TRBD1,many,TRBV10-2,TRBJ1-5,CASSESRGQGSQPQHF,TGCGCCAGCAGTGAGTCTCGGGGACAGGGTAGTCAGCCCCAGCATTTT
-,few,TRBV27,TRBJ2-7,CASSLRLAGAYEQYF,TGTGCCAGCAGTTTAAGGCTAGCTGGAGCCTACGAGCAGTACTTC